This TCR beta chain derives from a study of cytomegalovirus exposure and HLA in healthy donors. Study summary: Around 85 million unique TCR sequences came from HLA-typed donors in an early release.

Use of 60 Vbeta and 13 Jbeta primers characterized the PCR. Authors' data handling: A later analysis counted 80 million or so unique TCR beta chains, roughly 11 million shared. The protocol was immunoSEQ multiplex PCR, while the TCRdb copy is restricted to in-frame clones and leaves out a portion. D and trimming come from the DNA, and the V and J calls and clone size come from that table. The sample yields under 130,000 clones, around 63% seen once. Study-wide results and caveats: The majority of CMV-associated TCR beta chains were reported as apparently HLA-restricted in a later analysis.

There were likely unrecorded immune exposures, though donors were nominally healthy when sampled. About this clone: Its cognate antigen is unknown.

Germline V lookup: CDR1 SGHNT, CDR2 YYREEE (reference sequence). With 4 bases removed from V and 8 bases from J, the gap between germline ends came to 19 bases. The CDR3 extends over 15 amino acids. The clonotype was recovered from a man younger than 40 in good health and CMV-seronegative. The sequencing sample was made of PBMCs. The rearrangement joins TRBV5-4 to TRBJ2-1, with D maybe TRBD1 (6 bases). CDR3 in DNA: TGTGCCAGCAGCCCCGTAGGGGGTGGGGGCGATGAGCAGTTCTTC. It encodes CASSPVGGGGDEQFF.